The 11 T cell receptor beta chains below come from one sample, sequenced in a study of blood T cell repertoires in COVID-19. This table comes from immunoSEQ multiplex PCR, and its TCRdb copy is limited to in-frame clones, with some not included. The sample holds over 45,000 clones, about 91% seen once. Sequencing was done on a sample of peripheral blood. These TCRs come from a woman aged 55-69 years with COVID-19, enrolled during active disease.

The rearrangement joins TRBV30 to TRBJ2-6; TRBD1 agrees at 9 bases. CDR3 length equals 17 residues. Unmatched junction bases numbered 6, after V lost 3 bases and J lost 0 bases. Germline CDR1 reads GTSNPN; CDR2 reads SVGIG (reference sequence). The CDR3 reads CAWRRDRARSGANVLTF. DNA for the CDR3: TGTGCCTGGAGAAGGGACAGGGCCCGCTCTGGGGCCAACGTCCTGACTTTC. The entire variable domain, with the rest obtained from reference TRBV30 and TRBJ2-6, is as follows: SQTIHQWPATLVQPVGSPLSLECTVEGTSNPNLYWYRQAAGRGLQLLFYSVGIGQISSEVPQNLSASRPQDRQFILSSKKLLLSDSGFYLCAWRRDRARSGANVLTFGAGSRLTVL.

The CDR3 nucleotides are TGTGCCAGCAGTGAATACTACGAGCAGTACTTC. It is translated as CASSEYYEQYF. This chain joins TRBV6-1 and TRBJ2-7; D is undetermined. The CDR3 sequence is 11 residues long. CDR1 is MNHNS, CDR2 SASEGT, per germline. Trimming stripped 2 bases from V and 3 bases from J, with 2 bases between.

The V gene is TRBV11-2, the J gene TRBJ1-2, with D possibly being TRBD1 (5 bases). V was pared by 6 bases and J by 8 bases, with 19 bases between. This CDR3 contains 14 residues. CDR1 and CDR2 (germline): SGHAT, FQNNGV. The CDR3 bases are TGTGCCAGCAGTCAGGGTACCCACGTAAGAGGCTACACCTTC. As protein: CASSQGTHVRGYTF. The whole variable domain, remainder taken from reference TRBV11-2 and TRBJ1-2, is EAGVAQSPRYKIIEKRQSVAFWCNPISGHATLYWYQQILGQGPKLLIQFQNNGVVDDSQLPKDRFSAERLKGVDSTLKIQPAKLEDSAVYLCASSQGTHVRGYTFGSGTRLTVV.

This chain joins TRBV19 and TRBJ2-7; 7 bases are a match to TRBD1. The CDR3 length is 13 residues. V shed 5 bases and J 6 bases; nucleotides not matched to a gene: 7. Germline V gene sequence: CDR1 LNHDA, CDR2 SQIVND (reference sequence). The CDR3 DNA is TGTGCCAGTAGTGCGAGCTACAGGGGCGAGCAGTACTTC. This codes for CASSASYRGEQYF.

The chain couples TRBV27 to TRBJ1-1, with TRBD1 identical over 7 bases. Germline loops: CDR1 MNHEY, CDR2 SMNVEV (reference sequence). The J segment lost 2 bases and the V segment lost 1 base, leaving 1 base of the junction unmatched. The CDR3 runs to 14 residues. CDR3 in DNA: TGTGCCAGCAGTTTATGGGACAGAAACACTGAAGCTTTCTTT. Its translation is CASSLWDRNTEAFF.

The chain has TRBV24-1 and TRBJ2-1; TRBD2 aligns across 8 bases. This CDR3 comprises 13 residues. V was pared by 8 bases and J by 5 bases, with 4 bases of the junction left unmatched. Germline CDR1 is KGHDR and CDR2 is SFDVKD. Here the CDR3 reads CATMAGGNNEQFF. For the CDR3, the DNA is TGTGCCACCATGGCGGGAGGAAACAATGAGCAGTTCTTC.

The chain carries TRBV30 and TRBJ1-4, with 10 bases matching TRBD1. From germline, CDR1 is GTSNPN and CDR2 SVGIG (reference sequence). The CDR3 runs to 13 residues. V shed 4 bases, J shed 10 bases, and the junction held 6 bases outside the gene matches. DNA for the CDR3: TGTGCCTGGACCGGGACAGGGGCAGGAAAACTGTTTTTT. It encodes CAWTGTGAGKLFF.

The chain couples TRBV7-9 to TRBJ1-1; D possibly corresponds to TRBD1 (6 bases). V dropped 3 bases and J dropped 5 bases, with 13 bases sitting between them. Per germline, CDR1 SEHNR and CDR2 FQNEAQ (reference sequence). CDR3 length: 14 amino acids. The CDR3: CASSFQGQGTEAFF. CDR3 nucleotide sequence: TGTGCCAGCAGCTTCCAAGGGCAGGGGACTGAAGCTTTCTTT.

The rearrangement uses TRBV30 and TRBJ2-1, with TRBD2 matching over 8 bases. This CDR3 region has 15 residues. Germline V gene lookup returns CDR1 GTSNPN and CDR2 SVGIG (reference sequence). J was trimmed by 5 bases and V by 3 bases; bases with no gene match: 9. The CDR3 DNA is TGTGCCTGGAGAATCGGGAGGGCCTTACACAATGAGCAGTTCTTC. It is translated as CAWRIGRALHNEQFF. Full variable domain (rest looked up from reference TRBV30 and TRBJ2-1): SQTIHQWPATLVQPVGSPLSLECTVEGTSNPNLYWYRQAAGRGLQLLFYSVGIGQISSEVPQNLSASRPQDRQFILSSKKLLLSDSGFYLCAWRIGRALHNEQFFGPGTRLTVL.

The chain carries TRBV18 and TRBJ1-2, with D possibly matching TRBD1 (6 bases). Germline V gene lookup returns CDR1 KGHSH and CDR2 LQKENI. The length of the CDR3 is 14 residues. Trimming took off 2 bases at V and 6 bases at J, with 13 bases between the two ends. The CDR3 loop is CASSPSAGAHGYTF. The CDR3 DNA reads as TGTGCCAGCTCACCATCGGCAGGGGCGCATGGCTACACCTTC.

CDR3 DNA sequence: TGCGCCAGCCATGGGGGAGACAGGGGCGAGCAGTACTTC. This encodes CASHGGDRGEQYF. The rearrangement joins TRBV5-1 to TRBJ2-7; 8 bases are shared with TRBD1. Germline lookup yields CDR1 SGHRS and CDR2 YFSETQ. This CDR3 contains 13 residues. The ends lost 7 bases at V and 6 bases at J; junction bases unmatched: 9.